One sample yielded the 10 T cell receptor beta chains listed below, sequenced in a study of Tregs in tolerant kidney transplant recipients. The method was immunoSEQ multiplex PCR; TCRdb's version includes in-frame clones alone and lacks a portion of them. The sample table includes under 55,000 clones. The sample here was CD4+ T cells from blood, taken before the transplant. Receptor source: a human donor who received a combined kidney and bone marrow transplant.

A word on this clone: The CDR3 is cut off 3 residues early in the read; its end comes from the germline J gene. The same CDR3 also results from other DNA sequences found in this sample. The chain has TRBV7-6 and TRBJ2-2; possibly TRBD1 for D (5 bases). Germline V lookup: CDR1 SGHVS, CDR2 FNYEAQ. The CDR3 spans 15 residues. The V end was cut by 0 bases, the J end by 4 bases, with 9 bases between. This CDR3 is CASSLAQGSTGELFF. The DNA read from the CDR3 is TGTGCCAGCAGCTTAGCCCAGGGATCCACCGGGGAG. Full variable domain (remainder filled in from reference TRBV7-6 and TRBJ2-2): GAGVSQSPRYKVTKRGQDVALRCDPISGHVSLYWYRQALGQGPEFLTYFNYEAQQDKSGLPNDRFSAERPEGSISTLTIQRTEQRDSAMYRCASSLAQGSTGELFFGEGSRLTVL.

On this clone itself: The read gets to within 3 residues of the CDR3 end, and the germline J gene fills in the rest. The chain is built from TRBV18 and TRBJ1-6; 8 bases are a match to TRBD1. V dropped 5 bases and J dropped 7; count of bases not matched to a gene: 4. The germline V gene has CDR1 KGHSH and CDR2 LQKENI. The length of the CDR3 is 14 residues. The CDR3 loop is CASSSTGDNSPLHF. CDR3 bases read: TGTGCCAGCTCATCGACAGGGGACAATTCACCC. Full variable domain (outside the CDR3, taken from reference TRBV18 and TRBJ1-6): NAGVMQNPRHLVRRRGQEARLRCSPMKGHSHVYWYRQLPEEGLKFMVYLQKENIIDESGMPKERFSAEFPKEGPSILRIQQVVRGDSAAYFCASSSTGDNSPLHFGNGTRLTVT.

With regard to this clone: Sequencing ends 3 residues short of the CDR3 end; the germline J gene provides the rest. This chain joins TRBV5-1 and TRBJ2-2; 9 positions match TRBD2. The J segment lost 6 bases and the V segment lost 3 bases, leaving 9 bases of the junction unmatched. The CDR3 has 16 amino acids. The germline V gene has CDR1 SGHRS and CDR2 YFSETQ. The part of the CDR3 DNA that was read is TGCGCCAGCAGCTCAGGTAGCGGGGGCTTCGCCGGGGAG. Amino acids: CASSSGSGGFAGE. The full CDR3 sequence reads CASSSGSGGFAGELFF.

A word on this clone: Coverage ceases 3 residues before the CDR3 finishes, and the germline J gene fills in the end. This chain uses TRBV20-1 with TRBJ1-1, with D possibly being TRBD1 (5 bases). The CDR3 has 14 amino acids. Germline V CDR1 and CDR2: DFQATT, SNEGSKA (reference sequence). The V and J ends lost 0 bases and 4 bases respectively, with 12 bases between them. The CDR3: CSARDAGKGTEAFF. Partial CDR3 DNA: TGCAGTGCTAGAGATGCAGGGAAGGGCACTGAA.

With regard to this clone: The CDR3 end lies 3 residues beyond the end of the read and is filled in from the germline J gene. The chain employs TRBV7-2 and TRBJ2-2; maybe TRBD1 (6 bases). Trimming took 0 bases from V and 7 from J, leaving 15 bases between them. This CDR3 has 16 amino acids. The germline gives CDR1 SGHTA, CDR2 FQGNSA. CDR3 DNA, as far as it was read: TGTGCCAGCAGCTTAGCAATCAGGACAGAGGTCGGGGAG. This sequence encodes CASSLAIRTEVGE. The CDR3 as a whole reads CASSLAIRTEVGELFF.

On this clone: The read stops 3 residues short of the end of the CDR3; the missing end is completed from the germline J gene. The chain employs TRBV18 and TRBJ1-1; maybe TRBD1 (5 bases). Germline assignment: CDR1 KGHSH and CDR2 LQKENI. CDR3 length: 13 residues. V was shortened by 6 bases and J by 1 base, with 9 bases between the two germline ends. Incomplete CDR3 DNA: TGTGCCAGCTCCCCGGGGGAGAACACTGAA. It codes for CASSPGENTE. The full CDR3 is CASSPGENTEAFF.

Remarks on this clone: The read falls 3 residues short of the CDR3 end, and the missing part is taken from the germline J gene. The chain couples TRBV5-1 to TRBJ2-3; 10 bases match TRBD2. The CDR3 sequence is 16 residues long. After removal of 3 bases from V and 6 bases from J, the junction contained 10 bases not matched to a gene. The germline V gene encodes CDR1 SGHRS and CDR2 YFSETQ. CDR3 residues: CASSSGTSETLDTQYF. The DNA read from the CDR3 is TGCGCCAGCAGCTCCGGGACTAGCGAAACACTCGATACG.

In the case of this clone: The sequenced fragment ends 3 residues before the CDR3 boundary, so the rest is inferred from the germline J gene. V usage is TRBV7-2 and J usage is TRBJ1-1, with 7 bases matching TRBD1. This CDR3 spans 15 amino acids. J was trimmed by 1 base and V by 4 bases; bases with no gene match: 6. Germline V gene sequence: CDR1 SGHTA, CDR2 FQGNSA. CDR3 DNA (partial): TGTGCCAGCAGCTCCTCAGGGGGAAGGAACACTGAA. Protein product: CASSSSGGRNTE. The CDR3 as a whole reads CASSSSGGRNTEAFF.

Notes on this clone: The CDR3 end is not reached by the read, which stops 3 residues before it; the germline J gene fills it in. V gene TRBV18 combines with J gene TRBJ2-5; 11 bases map to TRBD1. Germline V gene sequence: CDR1 KGHSH, CDR2 LQKENI. V was pared by 3 bases and J by 1 base, with 1 base of the junction left unmatched. CDR3 length: 15 residues. This CDR3 is CASSPGTGGQETQYF. The CDR3 bases that were read are TGTGCCAGCTCACCCGGGACAGGGGGCCAAGAGACC. The full variable domain, in which reference TRBV18 and TRBJ2-5 provide the parts outside the CDR3, is NAGVMQNPRHLVRRRGQEARLRCSPMKGHSHVYWYRQLPEEGLKFMVYLQKENIIDESGMPKERFSAEFPKEGPSILRIQQVVRGDSAAYFCASSPGTGGQETQYFGPGTRLLVL.

Note on this clone: From the germline J gene comes the end of the CDR3, since the read stops 3 residues before it. The chain joins TRBV5-1 to TRBJ1-4; D is uncertain. The CDR3 consists of 12 residues. Germline values: CDR1 SGHRS, CDR2 YFSETQ. Trimming left V 2 bases short and J 7 bases short, with 6 bases between. The CDR3 DNA, read in part, is TGCGCCAGCAGCTTCGAGGGTGAAAAA. It specifies CASSFEGEK. The whole CDR3 is CASSFEGEKLFF.